Presented here are 19 T cell receptor beta chains from one specimen sequenced in a study of a mutant IDH1 vaccine in newly diagnosed glioma. This table comes from immunoSEQ multiplex PCR, and its TCRdb copy is limited to in-frame clones, with some not included. The sample consists of about 33,000 clones, about nine tenths of them appearing once. Time point reported: baseline, week 1 (first vaccination visit). Treatment described: pre-vaccination baseline after standard-of-care therapy. The sequencing used PBMCs, collected from a glioma patient treated with radiotherapy, temozolomide or both. The receptors here all came from a woman between 40 and 55 years old with glioma.

This clone was detected only once. V gene TRBV10-2 combines with J gene TRBJ2-1; 12 nucleotides agree with TRBD1. CDR1 is WSHSY and CDR2 is SAAADI in the germline V gene. The V gene end was trimmed by 8 bases and the J gene end by 8 bases; junction bases not matched to a gene: 19. The CDR3 has 18 amino acids. DNA of the CDR3: TGCGCCAGCTTATCCTCGGGACAGGGGGCTTTGACCATCGATGAGCAGTTCTTC. This encodes CASLSSGQGALTIDEQFF.

This sequence joins TRBV19 and TRBJ1-1; TRBD1 matches at 9 bases. The germline V gene encodes CDR1 LNHDA and CDR2 SQIVND (reference sequence). The V segment lost 5 bases and the J segment 1 base; nucleotides outside the gene matches: 5. CDR3 length equals 15 residues. CDR3 sequence (DNA): TGTGCCAGTAGTCCCTGGGACAGGGAGAACACTGAAGCTTTCTTT. Its protein product is CASSPWDRENTEAFF.

This chain uses TRBV19 with TRBJ1-1; possible D gene TRBD1, 6 bases. This CDR3 has 14 amino acids. Germline V gene data show CDR1 as LNHDA and CDR2 as SQIVND (reference sequence). V lost 3 bases and J 5 bases, leaving 13 bases between the germline ends. CDR3: CASSIPTQGTEAFF. In nucleotides, the CDR3 is TGTGCCAGTAGTATCCCCACCCAGGGGACTGAAGCTTTCTTT.

The chain couples TRBV28 to TRBJ2-7; D gene ambiguous. Germline V gene data show CDR1 as MDHEN and CDR2 as SYDVKM. This CDR3 is 15 amino acids long. With 4 bases removed from V and 1 base from J, the gap between germline ends came to 14 bases. CDR3 sequence (DNA): TGTGCCAGCAGTTCCCCGGCAGGTGGGTCCTACGAGCAGTACTTC. Amino acid sequence: CASSSPAGGSYEQYF.

The rearrangement uses TRBV7-8 and TRBJ2-2; TRBD2 aligns across 15 bases. V lost 3 bases to trimming and J lost 2 bases; unmatched junction nucleotides: 4. CDR3 length: 18 amino acids. Germline V CDR1 and CDR2: SGHVS, FQNEAQ. The CDR3 bases are TGTGCCAGCAGCTTCGGACTAGCGGGAGGGCGAAACACCGGGGAGCTGTTTTTT. Its translation: CASSFGLAGGRNTGELFF.

This clone appeared once. The rearrangement links TRBV7-8 to TRBJ2-5, with D unresolved. The length of the CDR3 is 15 residues. The germline CDR1 and CDR2 sequences are SGHVS and FQNEAQ. The V and J ends lost 5 bases and 2 bases respectively, with 15 bases between them. Here the CDR3 DNA reads TGTGCCAGCAGCCCACTCGCAGCCAGTCAAGAGACCCAGTACTTC. Translating it yields CASSPLAASQETQYF.

V usage is TRBV7-9 and J usage is TRBJ1-3; the D is unclear. The CDR3 covers 13 residues. Per the germline V gene, CDR1 is SEHNR and CDR2 is FQNEAQ (reference sequence). V gave up 3 bases and J gave up 4 bases, with 7 bases separating them. The CDR3 loop is CASSLALGNTIYF. The CDR3 nucleotides are TGTGCCAGCAGCTTGGCCTTGGGAAACACCATATATTTT.

This chain joins TRBV11-2 and TRBJ1-2; 8 positions match TRBD1. The CDR3 totals 15 residues. Losses at the gene ends were 5 bases for V and 4 bases for J; bases not matched to a gene: 9. The germline CDR1 and CDR2 sequences are SGHAT and FQNNGV. DNA of the CDR3: TGTGCCAGCAGCCCACCTGGGACAGGAGGCTATGGCTACACCTTC. Translation gives CASSPPGTGGYGYTF.

The chain recombines TRBV25-1 with TRBJ2-7; 7 nucleotides line up with TRBD2. The germline CDR1 and CDR2 sequences are MGHDK and SYGVNS. V shed 3 bases, J shed 2 bases, and the junction held 7 bases outside the gene matches. This CDR3 has 15 amino acids. CDR3 DNA sequence: TGTGCCAGCAGTGATTGGGAGGGGACCCCCTACGAGCAGTACTTC. Protein: CASSDWEGTPYEQYF.

The chain combines TRBV5-1 with TRBJ2-3; 11 bases agree with TRBD2. The CDR3 length is 16 residues. Germline CDR1 SGHRS, CDR2 YFSETQ. V lost 0 bases, J lost 4 bases, and 4 bases stayed unmatched. The CDR3 DNA follows: TGCGCCAGCAGCTTGGTAGTAGCGGGGGGGCCAGATACGCAGTATTTT. Protein product: CASSLVVAGGPDTQYF.

CDR3 sequence: CASSQPGRGTPTGELFF. In nucleotides, the CDR3 is TGCGCCAGCAGCCAACCCGGAAGAGGGACACCCACCGGGGAGCTGTTTTTT. J is TRBJ2-2 and V is TRBV4-1; D perhaps matches TRBD1 (6 bases). Germline CDR1 MGHRA, CDR2 YSYEKL. Trimming shortened V by 2 bases and J by 4 bases, and 17 bases separated the two germline ends. This CDR3 is built from 17 residues.

A single count supports this clone. The gene calls are TRBV21-1 and TRBJ2-7; TRBD2, the table's D call, was not compared with the DNA. TRBV21-1 is an annotated pseudogene. The length of the CDR3 is 12 residues. CDR3 nucleotides: TGTGCCAGCAGTAATGTTCCCTACGAGCAGTACTTC. Its translation: CASSNVPYEQYF.

The rearrangement links TRBV6-5 to TRBJ2-5, with D perhaps TRBD2 (7 bases). V was cut by 2 bases and J by 1 base, with 8 bases left in between. Per germline, CDR1 MNHEY and CDR2 SVGAGI. The CDR3 loop spans 14 amino acids. CDR3 amino acids: CASSYGGAQETQYF. The CDR3, as DNA: TGTGCCAGCAGTTACGGGGGGGCCCAAGAGACCCAGTACTTC.

Written as DNA, the CDR3 is TGCGCCAGCAGCTTCGGAGCAGGGCTCAGTGCTGGAAACACCATATATTTT. It is translated as CASSFGAGLSAGNTIYF. The V and J genes are TRBV5-1 and TRBJ1-3; possibly TRBD1 for D (5 bases). Germline V gene lookup returns CDR1 SGHRS and CDR2 YFSETQ. V was pared by 2 bases and J by 2 bases, with 17 bases between. The CDR3 is 17 residues long.

V is TRBV14 and J is TRBJ1-4, with 12 bases aligning to TRBD1. This CDR3 is 17 amino acids long. The V segment lost 5 bases and the J segment 6 bases; nucleotides outside the gene matches: 10. Germline V gene lookup returns CDR1 SGHDN and CDR2 FVKESK. The chain's CDR3 is CASSAGQGAVPHEKLFF. CDR3 in DNA: TGTGCCAGCAGCGCGGGACAGGGGGCTGTCCCACATGAAAAACTGTTTTTT. Together with reference TRBV14 and TRBJ1-4, the CDR3 gives the full variable domain: EAGVTQFPSHSVIEKGQTVTLRCDPISGHDNLYWYRRVMGKEIKFLLHFVKESKQDESGMPNNRFLAERTGGTYSTLKVQPAELEDSGVYFCASSAGQGAVPHEKLFFGSGTQLSVL.

The chain couples TRBV6-5 to TRBJ2-2; D is unresolved. The CDR3 is 15 amino acids. The germline V and J ends were trimmed by 8 bases and 0 bases, with 13 bases remaining between them. Per germline, CDR1 MNHEY and CDR2 SVGAGI. CDR3 sequence reads: CASGHVTSNTGELFF. The CDR3 nucleotides read TGTGCCAGCGGTCATGTCACCTCGAACACCGGGGAGCTGTTTTTT.

This clone was found a few times. CDR3 sequence reads: CASSVRDRANEKLFF. CDR3 coding DNA: TGCGCCAGCAGCGTACGGGACAGGGCGAATGAAAAACTGTTTTTT. The chain uses TRBV4-1 and TRBJ1-4; 9 nucleotides line up with TRBD1. The junction had 6 bases not matched to a gene; V was cut back by 5 bases and J by 5 bases. The germline CDR1 and CDR2 sequences are MGHRA and YSYEKL. This CDR3 is 15 amino acids long.

The V call is TRBV5-6, the J call TRBJ2-3, with TRBD2 identical over 10 bases. The CDR3 covers 16 residues. The ends lost 4 bases at V and 2 bases at J; junction bases unmatched: 7. In germline, CDR1 is SGHDT, CDR2 YYEEEE. CDR3 in amino acids: CASSPTGLADTDTQYF. In DNA, the CDR3 is TGTGCCAGCAGCCCGACTGGACTAGCGGACACAGATACGCAGTATTTT.

The chain links TRBV27 to TRBJ1-4, with no clear D. Germline V gene data show CDR1 as MNHEY and CDR2 as SMNVEV (reference sequence). The CDR3 runs 15 residues. Trimming cost V 0 bases and J 4 bases, with 9 bases left between them. The CDR3 region is CASSLSITFNEKLFF. The CDR3 DNA sequence: TGTGCCAGCAGTTTATCGATTACCTTTAATGAAAAACTGTTTTTT.